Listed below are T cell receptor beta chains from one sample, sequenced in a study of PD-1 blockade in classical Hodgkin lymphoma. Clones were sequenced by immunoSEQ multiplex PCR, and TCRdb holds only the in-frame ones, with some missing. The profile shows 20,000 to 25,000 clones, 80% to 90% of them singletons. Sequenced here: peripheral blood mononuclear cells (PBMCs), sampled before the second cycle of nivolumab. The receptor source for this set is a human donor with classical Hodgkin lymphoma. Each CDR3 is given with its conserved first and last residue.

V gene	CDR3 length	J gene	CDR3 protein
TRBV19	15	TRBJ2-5	CASRPLGFAQETQYF
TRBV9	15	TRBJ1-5	CASSVGDREDQPQHF
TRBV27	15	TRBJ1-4	CASSPRLSTNEKLFF
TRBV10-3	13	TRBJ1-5	CAISADPNQPQHF
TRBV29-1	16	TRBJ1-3	CSVGARTENSGNTIYF
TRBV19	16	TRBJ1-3	CASNRRRQSSGNTIYF
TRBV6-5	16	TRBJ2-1	CASSYVSPGPRNEQFF
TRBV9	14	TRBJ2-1	CASSVSPGASEQFF
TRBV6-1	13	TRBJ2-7	CASSAKGGGEQYF
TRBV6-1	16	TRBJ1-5	CASSGLTGYSNQPQHF
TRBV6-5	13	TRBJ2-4	CASSYSNRNIQYF
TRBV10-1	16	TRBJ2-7	CASSESLDLEKYEQYF
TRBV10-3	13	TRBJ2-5	CAISERNSETQYF
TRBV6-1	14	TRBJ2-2	CASKGAGYTGELFF
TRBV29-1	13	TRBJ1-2	CSVPTVGEGGYTF
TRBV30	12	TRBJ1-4	CAWSALNEKLFF
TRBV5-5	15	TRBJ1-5	CASSFAGGLDQPQHF
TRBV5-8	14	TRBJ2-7	CASSWGQANYEQYF
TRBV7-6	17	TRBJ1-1	CASSLIKVLGRNTEAFF
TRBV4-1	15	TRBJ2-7	CASSPRRGQTYEQYF
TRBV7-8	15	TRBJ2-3	CASSPPLPGTDTQYF
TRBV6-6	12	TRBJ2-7	CASSYDLDEQYF
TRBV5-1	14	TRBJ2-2	CASTPGGHPGELFF
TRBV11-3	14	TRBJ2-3	CASSLDGETDTQYF
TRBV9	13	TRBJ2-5	CASNAGGQETQYF
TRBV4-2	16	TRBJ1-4	CASSQDLGTTNEKLFF
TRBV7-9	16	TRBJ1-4	CASSITGAAPNEKLFF
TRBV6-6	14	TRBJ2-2	CASSYPLRSGELFF
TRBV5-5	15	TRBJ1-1	CASSRGTGRNAEAFF
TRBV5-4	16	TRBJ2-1	CASSSLIAGGQNEQFF
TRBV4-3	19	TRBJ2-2	CASSQGHLSFTGDTGELFF
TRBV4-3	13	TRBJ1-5	CASSQDLGQPQHF
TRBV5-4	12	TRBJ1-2	CAGGGDNYGYTF
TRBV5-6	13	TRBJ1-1	CASSLGWESEAFF
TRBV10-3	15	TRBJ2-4	CAISAGELAKNIQYF
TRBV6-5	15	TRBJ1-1	CASSSRTGGLSEAFF
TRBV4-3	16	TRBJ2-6	CASSQDHHSGANVLTF
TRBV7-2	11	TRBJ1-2	CASSLKDGYTF
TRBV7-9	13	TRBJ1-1	CASSKAANTEAFF
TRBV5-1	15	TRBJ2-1	CASSPVGGPQNEQFF
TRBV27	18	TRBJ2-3	CASSRGTSGGALTDTQYF
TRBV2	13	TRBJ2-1	CASSMTGVNEQFF
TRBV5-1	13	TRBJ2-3	CASSTRDSLAQYF
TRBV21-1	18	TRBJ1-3	CASSKTNPTGSPGNTIYF
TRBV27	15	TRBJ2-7	CASSLRTGGLYEQYF
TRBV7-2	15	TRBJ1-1	CASSLTLGQNTEAFF
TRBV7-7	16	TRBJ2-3	CASSLSPSVGRDTQYF
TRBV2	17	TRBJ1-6	CASSEVTTRGFNSPLHF
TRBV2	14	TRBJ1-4	CASSWRVIGEKLFF
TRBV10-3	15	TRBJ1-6	CAISGGDILNSPLHF
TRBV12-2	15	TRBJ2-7	CASRRRQAISYEQYF